This entry lists 2 T cell receptor beta chains sequenced from one sample in a study of T cells after somatic rescue of genetic block (dated by TCRdb to the early 2020s). Receptors were amplified or captured by the immunoSEQ multiplex PCR assay. This is the immuneACCESS table as TCRdb keeps it, with only in-frame sequences that have V and J called. A part of the clones is gone; compared with another copy, unresolved V genes explain less than half, and the rest is unexplained. For this sample there are around 67,000 clones; around 90% appear just once. The leading ten clones occupy about 3% of the sample. The source material was peripheral blood mononuclear cells (PBMCs). These receptors originate from a man aged 25 to 45.

The chain recombines TRBV30 with TRBJ2-1, with a tentative D call TRBD1 (6 bases). The V gene's germline CDR1 is GTSNPN and CDR2 SVGIG (reference sequence). V dropped 1 base and J dropped 1 base, with 11 bases sitting between them. The CDR3 length is 15 residues. The CDR3 loop is CAWSADRASYNEQFF. CDR3 DNA: TGTGCCTGGAGTGCGGACAGAGCGTCCTACAATGAGCAGTTCTTC.

The rearrangement links TRBV15 to TRBJ2-1; D remains unclear. This CDR3 region has 12 residues. Between the trimmed V and J ends, which lost 0 bases and 10 bases, there was a span of 7 bases. Germline V lookup: CDR1 LNHNV, CDR2 YYDKDF (reference sequence). CDR3 nucleotides: TGTGCCACCAGCAGAGATAAGAGGGAGCAGTTCTTC. This encodes CATSRDKREQFF. Full variable domain (remainder filled in from reference TRBV15 and TRBJ2-1): DAMVIQNPRYQVTQFGKPVTLSCSQTLNHNVMYWYQQKSSQAPKLLFHYYDKDFNNEADTPDNFQSRRPNTSFCFLDIRSPGLGDTAMYLCATSRDKREQFFGPGTRLTVL.